In this sample, the clone carrying this T cell receptor beta chain turned up a few times. These data belong to a study of cytomegalovirus exposure and HLA in healthy donors. The PCR had 60 Vbeta and 13 Jbeta primers. Assay used: immunoSEQ multiplex PCR; TCRdb lists only in-frame clones, some missing. Of 100,000 to 120,000 clones in the sample, about four fifths were seen once. V lost 2 bases and J lost 5; bases outside the gene matches: 6. This CDR3 comprises 15 residues. Germline V gene sequence: CDR1 SEHNR, CDR2 FQNEAQ (reference sequence). V and J are TRBV7-9 and TRBJ2-1; TRBD2 aligns across 7 bases. This sequence originates from a woman aged 60-75 years in good health and CMV-seropositive. The sequenced sample was PBMCs. The CDR3 coding sequence is TGTGCCAGCAGCTTAAAGCGGGAACTCAACAATGAGCAGTTCTTC. This encodes CASSLKRELNNEQFF. The full variable domain, in which reference TRBV7-9 and TRBJ2-1 provide the parts outside the CDR3, is DTGVSQNPRHKITKRGQNVTFRCDPISEHNRLYWYRQTLGQGPEFLTYFQNEAQLEKSRLLSDRFSAERPKGSFSTLEIQRTEQGDSAMYLCASSLKRELNNEQFFGPGTRLTVL.